These 24 T cell receptor beta chains were all obtained from the same sample, sequenced in a study of T cell clonality in common variable immunodeficiency. TCRdb's copy holds only in-frame clones and misses some; the assay was immunoSEQ multiplex PCR. The sample presents about 33,000 clones, none singletons. Sequencing was done on a sample of peripheral blood mononuclear cells. The receptors stem from a person aged 18-70 years in good health.

Worth noting for this clone: The CDR3 end falls 3 residues outside the read, so it is completed with the germline J gene. The V and J genes are TRBV5-1 and TRBJ2-7; 10 bases fit TRBD1. The CDR3 is 14 amino acids. Germline loops: CDR1 SGHRS, CDR2 YFSETQ. V lost 3 bases and J lost 5; bases outside the gene matches: 5. Incomplete CDR3 DNA: TGCGCCAGCAGCTGGACCGGGACAGGGGACGAG. Its protein product is CASSWTGTGDE. The full CDR3 is CASSWTGTGDEQYF.

This clone was seen at least ten times. The sequence runs out 3 residues before the end of the CDR3; the remainder is reconstructed from the germline J gene. This sequence joins TRBV20-1 and TRBJ1-6; D unresolved. The CDR3 has 16 amino acids. V was shortened by 3 bases and J by 0 bases, with 12 bases between the two germline ends. Germline V lookup: CDR1 DFQATT, CDR2 SNEGSKA (reference sequence). CDR3 bases read: TGCAGTGCTAGGTTGGCTCCGAGCTCCTATAATTCACCC. Translating it yields CSARLAPSSYNSP. The whole CDR3 protein is CSARLAPSSYNSPLHF.

This clone was picked up many times. The DNA ends 3 residues before the CDR3 does, and the rest of the CDR3 is filled in from the germline J gene. J is TRBJ2-3 and V is TRBV10-1; 9 bases are a match to TRBD2. The length of the CDR3 is 16 residues. V gave up 0 bases and J gave up 2 bases; unmatched junction bases: 3. Per the germline V gene, CDR1 is WNHNN and CDR2 is SYGVQD (reference sequence). Here the CDR3 reads CASSESSGSSTDTQYF. The CDR3 bases that were read are TGCGCCAGCAGTGAGTCTAGCGGGAGTTCCACAGATACG.

This clone was counted ten times or more. Read coverage stops 3 residues before the CDR3 terminus; the germline J gene supplies the remainder. In the same sample, other DNA sequences code for this CDR3. This sequence joins TRBV7-2 and TRBJ2-3; tentatively, D is TRBD2 (5 bases). Trimming left V 5 bases short and J 0 bases short, with 9 bases between. Germline CDR1 is SGHTA and CDR2 is FQGNSA. The CDR3 has 14 amino acids. CDR3 bases read: TGTGCCAGCAGCAGGACTTCTAGCACAGATACG. Its protein is CASSRTSSTDT. In full, the CDR3 reads CASSRTSSTDTQYF.

There are many counts of this clone. This chain's CDR3 is CASSRGGVADHANIQYF. The part of the CDR3 DNA that was read is TGTGCCAGTAGTCGGGGCGGGGTGGCGGACCATGCAAACATT. The V call is TRBV19, the J call TRBJ2-4; TRBD2 is a possible D gene (6 bases). The sequence runs out 3 residues before the end of the CDR3; the remainder is reconstructed from the germline J gene. V gave up 5 bases and J gave up 6 bases, with 23 bases separating them. Germline V gives CDR1 LNHDA, CDR2 SQIVND (reference sequence). This CDR3 comprises 17 residues.

About this clone: The CDR3 end is not reached by the read, which stops 3 residues before it; the germline J gene fills it in. The genes are TRBV18 and TRBJ1-1; D possibly corresponds to TRBD1 (6 bases). The germline V and J ends were trimmed by 6 bases and 0 bases, with 11 bases remaining between them. CDR3 length: 14 amino acids. The V gene's germline CDR1 is KGHSH and CDR2 LQKENI. The sequenced part of the CDR3 DNA is TGTGCCAGCTCCCCGACAGGACTGAACACTGAA. This gives the protein CASSPTGLNTE. The full CDR3 reads CASSPTGLNTEAFF.

This clone appeared many times. The read falls 3 residues short of the CDR3 end, and the missing part is taken from the germline J gene. The genes are TRBV28 and TRBJ1-5, with D possibly TRBD1 on 5 matching bases. Trimming stripped 1 base from V and 8 bases from J, with 9 bases between. This CDR3 is 13 amino acids long. CDR1 is MDHEN, CDR2 SYDVKM, per germline. The CDR3 DNA, read in part, is TGTGCCAGCAGTTTATCACAGGTTGAGCCC. This gives the protein CASSLSQVEP. The whole CDR3 reads CASSLSQVEPQHF.

This clone was seen many times. The CDR3 goes on 3 residues after the read ends, and that part is filled in from the germline J gene. The chain has TRBV5-4 and TRBJ1-2; 8 bases are a match to TRBD1. CDR1 and CDR2 from the germline V gene are SGHNT and YYREEE (reference sequence). V shed 4 bases and J 4 bases; nucleotides not matched to a gene: 9. CDR3 length: 15 amino acids. This CDR3 reads CASSRGTGLFYGYTF. CDR3 bases read: TGTGCCAGCAGCCGTGGGACAGGTCTGTTCTATGGC.

This clone was found many times. The read finishes 3 residues shy of the CDR3 end, and the germline J gene is used to complete it. Additional DNA sequences in this sample encode the identical CDR3. The chain employs TRBV6-1 and TRBJ1-2; 11 nucleotides align to TRBD1. The CDR3 covers 16 residues. Germline CDR1 and CDR2: MNHNS and SASEGT. J gave up 4 bases and V 2 bases, and 6 bases lay outside the gene matches. The covered CDR3 bases are TGTGCCAGCAGTGAACGTGGACAGGGGGCAGGCTATGGC. Residues: CASSERGQGAGYG. In full, the CDR3 is CASSERGQGAGYGYTF.

This clone was seen a handful of times. The read is 3 residues too short to cover the CDR3 end, so that end is filled in from the germline J gene. The gene calls are TRBV11-3 and TRBJ2-3; D is possibly TRBD2 (6 bases). The CDR3 extends over 15 amino acids. CDR1 is SGHNT, CDR2 YENEEA, per germline. V was trimmed by 4 bases and J by 6 bases, leaving 17 bases between them. The CDR3 here is CASSSPPWDLDTQYF. CDR3 bases read: TGTGCCAGCAGCTCACCCCCCTGGGACTTGGATACG.

This clone appeared many times. From the germline J gene comes the end of the CDR3, since the read stops 3 residues before it. The chain has TRBV20-1 and TRBJ2-2, with 9 bases aligning to TRBD2. The length of the CDR3 is 15 residues. Germline lookup yields CDR1 DFQATT and CDR2 SNEGSKA (reference sequence). The V segment lost 1 base and the J segment 2 bases; nucleotides outside the gene matches: 2. The CDR3 DNA, read in part, is TGCAGTGCTAGAGCAGCGGGAGGAAACACCGGGGAG. Amino acid sequence: CSARAAGGNTGE. The whole CDR3 region reads CSARAAGGNTGELFF.

This clone was seen repeatedly, ten times or more. The DNA ends 3 residues before the CDR3 does, and the rest of the CDR3 is filled in from the germline J gene. The rearrangement links TRBV20-1 to TRBJ2-1, with 9 bases identical to TRBD2. Germline CDR1 and CDR2: DFQATT and SNEGSKA (reference sequence). V trimming: 1 base; J trimming: 5 bases; junction bases outside the gene matches: 6. The CDR3 covers 15 residues. The CDR3 bases that were read are TGCAGTGCTAGAGCCGCTAGCGGGACAAACAATGAG. It codes for CSARAASGTNNE. The CDR3 in its entirety is CSARAASGTNNEQFF.

This clone was observed a handful of times. Possible read error: a much larger clone is one base away. The read halts 3 residues ahead of the CDR3 end, with the missing end drawn from the germline J gene. This chain connects TRBV2 to TRBJ1-1; 8 bases align to TRBD1. Germline CDR1 reads SNHLY; CDR2 reads FYNNEI. The length of the CDR3 is 12 residues. V lost 9 bases and J lost 5; bases outside the gene matches: 5. CDR3 sequence: CARGQEGTEAFF. The part of the CDR3 DNA that was read is TGTGCCAGGGGACAGGAGGGAACTGAA.

This clone was recorded at least ten times. The read terminates 3 residues before the CDR3 end, so the remaining end is supplied by the germline J gene. The chain joins TRBV30 to TRBJ2-2; 10 bases are shared with TRBD1. The CDR3 sequence is 14 residues long. Germline CDR1 and CDR2: GTSNPN and SVGIG (reference sequence). CDR3 protein: CAWRRTGGNEKLFF. The DNA read from the CDR3 is TGTGCCTGGAGGCGGACAGGGGGTAATGAAAAG.

To note about this clone: The read terminates 3 residues before the CDR3 end, so the remaining end is supplied by the germline J gene. V gene TRBV30 combines with J gene TRBJ2-4; the D gene is possibly TRBD2 (5 bases). The CDR3 totals 11 residues. In germline, CDR1 is GTSNPN, CDR2 SVGIG (reference sequence). CDR3 amino acids: CAWDMGSGQYF. The part of the CDR3 DNA that was read is TGTGCCTGGGATATGGGGAGCGGT.

This clone has ten or more counts. This chain's CDR3 is CASGGGMNTEAFF. The sequenced part of the CDR3 DNA is TGTGCCAGCGGGGGCGGGATGAACACTGAA. The chain combines TRBV12-3 or TRBV12-4 with TRBJ1-1, with a weak D call TRBD1 (6 bases). The read ends 3 residues early relative to the CDR3; the germline J gene fills the gap. V lost 8 bases to trimming and J lost 0 bases, with 10 bases between them. The CDR3 has 13 residues.

This clone was seen repeatedly, ten times or more. Sequencing ends 3 residues short of the CDR3 end; the germline J gene provides the rest. This chain joins TRBV5-1 and TRBJ2-5; TRBD2 aligns across 8 bases. The CDR3 consists of 16 residues. Germline V gene data show CDR1 as SGHRS and CDR2 as YFSETQ. V lost 4 bases and J lost 3; bases outside the gene matches: 11. The CDR3 DNA, read in part, is TGCGCCAGCAGCCCTTACACTAGCGGAAGGGAAGAGACC. It is translated as CASSPYTSGREET. The complete CDR3 sequence is CASSPYTSGREETQYF.

Points on this clone: Compared with germline, one end of the junction differs, possibly owing to a read error. The CDR3 end lies 3 residues beyond the end of the read and is filled in from the germline J gene. Other DNA sequences of this sample code for an identical CDR3. The J gene is TRBJ1-3, the V gene TRBV18; D is undetermined. This CDR3 region has 13 residues. CDR1 is KGHSH, CDR2 LQKENI, per germline. CDR3 residues: CASSPGLANTIYF. The CDR3 bases that were read are TGTGCCAGCTCACCAGGGCTTGCAAACACG.

In its sample, this clone was seen many times. Coverage ceases 3 residues before the CDR3 finishes, and the germline J gene fills in the end. The V gene is TRBV19, the J gene TRBJ2-1; 11 nucleotides match TRBD2. The length of the CDR3 is 16 residues. Germline V gene data show CDR1 as LNHDA and CDR2 as SQIVND (reference sequence). V lost 2 bases to trimming and J lost 6 bases; unmatched junction nucleotides: 6. The covered CDR3 bases are TGTGCCAGTAGTATATTCCCGACTAGCGGGGTCAATGAG. It is translated as CASSIFPTSGVNE. In full, the CDR3 is CASSIFPTSGVNEQFF.

This clone was observed a handful of times. The read terminates 3 residues before the CDR3 end, so the remaining end is supplied by the germline J gene. V gene TRBV7-9 combines with J gene TRBJ2-2; D unresolved. This CDR3 has 15 residues. The germline CDR1 and CDR2 sequences are SEHNR and FQNEAQ (reference sequence). CDR3 sequence reads: CASSLEGGPGSPLFF. The DNA read from the CDR3 is TGTGCCAGCAGCTTGGAAGGCGGTCCCGGGTCACCG.

In its sample, this clone was seen many times. The covered CDR3 bases are TGTGCCAGCAGCTTGGGGGTCAGGAACTACGAG. It yields the protein CASSLGVRNYE. The whole CDR3 is CASSLGVRNYEQYF. The chain employs TRBV5-6 and TRBJ2-7, with unresolved D. The read ends 3 residues early relative to the CDR3; the germline J gene fills the gap. Per the germline V gene, CDR1 is SGHDT and CDR2 is YYEEEE. V lost 0 bases and J 3 bases, leaving 10 bases between the germline ends. This CDR3 has 14 amino acids. The complete variable domain, with remaining parts taken from reference TRBV5-6 and TRBJ2-7, reads DAGVTQSPTHLIKTRGQQVTLRCSPKSGHDTVSWYQQALGQGPQFIFQYYEEEERQRGNFPDRFSGHQFPNYSSELNVNALLLGDSALYLCASSLGVRNYEQYFGPGTRLTVT.

This clone has ten or more counts. The observed sequence ends 3 residues before the CDR3 terminus, with the missing tail filled in from the germline J gene. J is TRBJ2-5 and V is TRBV18; D is undetermined. Trimming removed 1 base from V and 4 bases from J, with 7 bases in between. Germline CDR1 KGHSH, CDR2 LQKENI. This CDR3 is built from 13 residues. This CDR3 is CASSPLPVETQYF. The CDR3 bases that were read are TGTGCCAGCTCACCACTCCCGGTAGAGACC.

This clone was found many times. The DNA ends 3 residues before the CDR3 does, and the rest of the CDR3 is filled in from the germline J gene. This sequence joins TRBV11-3 and TRBJ2-5; a weak D match, TRBD1 (6 bases). V dropped 5 bases and J dropped 2 bases, with 12 bases sitting between them. CDR3 length: 14 amino acids. CDR1 SGHNT and CDR2 YENEEA come from the germline V gene. The CDR3 DNA, read in part, is TGTGCCAGCAGCCAGGACAGCCCTCAAGAGACC. Its translation: CASSQDSPQET. The whole CDR3 protein reads CASSQDSPQETQYF. Full variable domain (remainder filled in from reference TRBV11-3 and TRBJ2-5): EAGVVQSPRYKIIEKKQPVAFWCNPISGHNTLYWYLQNLGQGPELLIRYENEEAVDDSQLPKDRFSAERLKGVDSTLKIQPAELGDSAVYLCASSQDSPQETQYFGPGTRLLVL.

In its sample, this clone was seen many times. Here the CDR3 reads CASSLDSGRSYNEQFF. The CDR3 bases that were read are TGCGCCAGCAGCTTGGATAGCGGGAGGTCCTACAATGAG. This chain joins TRBV5-1 and TRBJ2-1, with TRBD2 identical over 10 bases. The read terminates 3 residues before the CDR3 end, so the remaining end is supplied by the germline J gene. J lost 1 base, V lost 0 bases, and 1 base had no gene match. Germline V gives CDR1 SGHRS, CDR2 YFSETQ. This CDR3 region has 16 residues.